What follows are 3 T cell receptor beta chains derived from one specimen sequenced in a study of siplizumab effects on memory and regulatory T cells. Assay used: immunoSEQ multiplex PCR; TCRdb lists only in-frame clones, some missing. The sample includes about 110,000 clones, 93% seen only once; the top ten take approximately 0.32%. The sample comprised CD4+ T cells sorted from blood. Source of these receptors: a human donor in good health.

V and J are TRBV27 and TRBJ1-4, with D perhaps matching TRBD1 (5 bases). CDR3 size: 12 residues. From germline, CDR1 is MNHEY and CDR2 SMNVEV (reference sequence). Between the trimmed V and J ends, which lost 5 bases and 12 bases, there was a span of 13 bases. The CDR3 DNA reads as TGTGCCAGCAGTCTAAGCGGACAAGAACTGTTTTTT. It specifies CASSLSGQELFF.

J is TRBJ1-2 and V is TRBV19; TRBD1 aligns across 9 bases. The CDR3 is 14 amino acids. The V gene's germline CDR1 is LNHDA and CDR2 SQIVND (reference sequence). Trimming cost V 3 bases and J 4 bases; bases outside gene matches: 3. CDR3 bases: TGTGCCAGTAGTATCACACAGGGGGCCTATGGCTACACCTTC. Protein: CASSITQGAYGYTF.

Worth noting for this clone: The junction does not match germline at one end; this may be a read error. This chain connects TRBV5-6 to TRBJ1-5, with D maybe TRBD1 (5 bases). Germline CDR1 SGHDT, CDR2 YYEEEE. The CDR3 has 14 amino acids. The CDR3 sequence is CARSWGGSGQPQHF. For the CDR3, the DNA is TGTGCCCGCAGCTGGGGGGGGTCTGGGCAGCCCCAGCATTTT.